This TCR beta chain is from a study of cytomegalovirus exposure and HLA in healthy donors. The junction had 9 bases not matched to a gene; V was cut back by 4 bases and J by 5 bases. The CDR3 is made up of 15 amino acids. In germline, CDR1 is SGHTA, CDR2 FQGNSA. Notes on this clone: Its antigen is still unknown.

PCR used 60 Vbeta primers and 13 Jbeta primers. Data came from immunoSEQ multiplex PCR; TCRdb stores just in-frame clones and leaves some out. Counted here are 85,000 to 95,000 clones, 60% to 80% occurring once; the ten biggest clones make up 5% to 6.5%. Study observations and caveats: In terms of immune exposure information, only CMV serostatus was available. In a later analysis, HLA-C alleles had the fewest associated TCRs, DRB1 alleles the most.

The clonotype comes from a woman aged 25 to 39 in good health and CMV-seronegative. J is TRBJ2-5 and V is TRBV7-2, with 8 bases aligning to TRBD2. The material sequenced was PBMCs. CDR3 nucleotide sequence: TGTGCCAGCAGCTCGGGACTAGTCGGGGGGGAGACCCAGTACTTC. This translates into CASSSGLVGGETQYF.